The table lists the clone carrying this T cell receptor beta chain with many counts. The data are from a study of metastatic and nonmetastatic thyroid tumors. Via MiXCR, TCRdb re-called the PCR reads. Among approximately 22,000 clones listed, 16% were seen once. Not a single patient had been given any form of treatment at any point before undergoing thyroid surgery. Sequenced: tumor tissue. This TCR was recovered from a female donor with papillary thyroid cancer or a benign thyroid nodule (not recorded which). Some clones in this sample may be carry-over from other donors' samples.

CDR3 in amino acids: CAISARDEGLYEQYF. The CDR3 nucleotides read TGTGCCATCAGTGCCCGGGACGAGGGACTCTACGAGCAGTACTTC. The V and J genes are TRBV10-3 and TRBJ2-7; TRBD2 might be the D (6 bases). Germline V CDR1 and CDR2: ENHRY, SYGVKD. The length of the CDR3 is 15 residues. With 4 bases removed from V and 3 bases from J, the gap between germline ends came to 16 bases.